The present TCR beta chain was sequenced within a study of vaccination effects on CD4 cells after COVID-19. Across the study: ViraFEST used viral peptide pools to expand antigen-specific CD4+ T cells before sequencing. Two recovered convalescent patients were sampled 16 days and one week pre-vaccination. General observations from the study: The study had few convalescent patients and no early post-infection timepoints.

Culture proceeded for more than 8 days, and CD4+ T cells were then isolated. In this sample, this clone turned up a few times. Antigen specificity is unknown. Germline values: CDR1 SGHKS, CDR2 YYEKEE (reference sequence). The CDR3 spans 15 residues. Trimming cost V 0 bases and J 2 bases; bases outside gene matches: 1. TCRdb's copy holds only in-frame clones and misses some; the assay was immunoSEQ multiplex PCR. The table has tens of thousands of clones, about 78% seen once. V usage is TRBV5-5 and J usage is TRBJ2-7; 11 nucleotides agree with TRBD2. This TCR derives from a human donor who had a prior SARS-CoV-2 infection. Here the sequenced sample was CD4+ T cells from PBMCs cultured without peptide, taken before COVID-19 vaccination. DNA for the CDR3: TGTGCCAGCAGCTTGGTAGCGGGGGGGCCCTACGAGCAGTACTTC. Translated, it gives CASSLVAGGPYEQYF.